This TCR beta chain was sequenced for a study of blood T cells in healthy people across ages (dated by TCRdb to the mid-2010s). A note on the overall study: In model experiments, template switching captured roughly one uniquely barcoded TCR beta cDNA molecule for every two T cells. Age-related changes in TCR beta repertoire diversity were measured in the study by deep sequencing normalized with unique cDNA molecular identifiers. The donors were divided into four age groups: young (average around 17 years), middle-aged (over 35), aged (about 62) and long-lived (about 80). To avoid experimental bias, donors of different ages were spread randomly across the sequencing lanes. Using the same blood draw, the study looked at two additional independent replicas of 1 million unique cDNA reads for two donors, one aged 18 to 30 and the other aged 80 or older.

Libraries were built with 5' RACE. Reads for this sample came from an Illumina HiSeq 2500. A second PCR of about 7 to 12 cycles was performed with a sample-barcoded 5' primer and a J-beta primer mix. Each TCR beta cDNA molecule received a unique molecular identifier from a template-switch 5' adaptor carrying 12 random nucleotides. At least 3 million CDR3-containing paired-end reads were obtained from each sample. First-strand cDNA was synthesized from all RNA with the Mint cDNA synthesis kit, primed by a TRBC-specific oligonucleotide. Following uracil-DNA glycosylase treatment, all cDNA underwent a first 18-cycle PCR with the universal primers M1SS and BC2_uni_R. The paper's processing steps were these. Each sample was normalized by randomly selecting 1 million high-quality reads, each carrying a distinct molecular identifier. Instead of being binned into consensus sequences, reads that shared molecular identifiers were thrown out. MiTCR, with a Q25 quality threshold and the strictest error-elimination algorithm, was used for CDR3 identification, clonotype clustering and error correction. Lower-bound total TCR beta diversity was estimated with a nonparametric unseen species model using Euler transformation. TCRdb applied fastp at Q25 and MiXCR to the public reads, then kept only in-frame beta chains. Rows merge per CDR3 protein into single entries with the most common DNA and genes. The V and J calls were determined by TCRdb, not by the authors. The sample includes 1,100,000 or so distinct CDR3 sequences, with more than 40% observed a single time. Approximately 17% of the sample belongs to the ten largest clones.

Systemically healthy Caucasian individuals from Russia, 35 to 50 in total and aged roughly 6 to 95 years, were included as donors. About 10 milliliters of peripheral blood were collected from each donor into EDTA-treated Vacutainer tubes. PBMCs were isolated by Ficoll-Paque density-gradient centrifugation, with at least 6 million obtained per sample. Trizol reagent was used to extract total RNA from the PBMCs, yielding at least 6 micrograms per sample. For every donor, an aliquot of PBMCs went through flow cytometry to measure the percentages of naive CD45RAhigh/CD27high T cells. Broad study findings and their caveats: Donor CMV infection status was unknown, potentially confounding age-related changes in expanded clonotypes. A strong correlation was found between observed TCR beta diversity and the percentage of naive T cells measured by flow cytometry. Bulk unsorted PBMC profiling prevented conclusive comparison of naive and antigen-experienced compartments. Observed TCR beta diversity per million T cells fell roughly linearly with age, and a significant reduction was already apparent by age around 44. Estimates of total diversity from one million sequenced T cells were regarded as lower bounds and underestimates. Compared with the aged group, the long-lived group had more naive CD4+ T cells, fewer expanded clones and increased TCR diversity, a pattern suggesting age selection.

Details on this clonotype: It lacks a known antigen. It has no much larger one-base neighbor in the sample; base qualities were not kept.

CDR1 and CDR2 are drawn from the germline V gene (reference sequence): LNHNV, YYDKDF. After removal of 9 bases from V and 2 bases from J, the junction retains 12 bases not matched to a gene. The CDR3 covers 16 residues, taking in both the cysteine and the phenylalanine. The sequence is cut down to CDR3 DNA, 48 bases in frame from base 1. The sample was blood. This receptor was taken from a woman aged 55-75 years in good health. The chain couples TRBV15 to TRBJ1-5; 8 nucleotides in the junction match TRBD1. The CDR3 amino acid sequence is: CATGWDRSLGNQPQHF. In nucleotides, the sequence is TGTGCCACGGGGTGGGACAGGAGTTTGGGCAATCAGCCCCAGCATTTT.